The clone carrying this T cell receptor (beta chain) is called medium-sized (0.01 to 0.1%) based on its frequency. Its antigen is not known. This record comes from a study of T cell clusters in autoimmune cytopenias. Study context: A median of about 49,000 TRB reads per sample yielded a median about 2,500 distinct clonotypes.

Findings and limits, study-wide: TRB repertoire shifts in secondary cytopenia and chronic lymphocytic leukemia mostly reflected lymphoma, not autoimmunity. The T cell clusters were defined only in silico, without experimental functional validation. Clustering suggested that physiological T cell clusters were missing in primary autoimmune cytopenia patients.

TRB rearrangements were amplified by touch-down multiplex PCR with mixed TRB-A/B primers. TCRdb reprocessed the multiplex PCR reads, keeping one entry per CDR3 protein, no DNA. There are thousands of distinct CDR3 sequences in the sample, with 21% held by the top ten. The CDR3 extends over 14 amino acids. The V gene's germline CDR1 is SGHTA and CDR2 FQGNSA. Each sample's input was about 270 ng genomic DNA, 30,000 to 45,000 genome equivalents. The rearrangement uses TRBV7-2 and TRBJ2-7. Sequencing was performed on peripheral blood. This TCR was sampled from a human donor with an autoimmune cytopenia or autoimmune hepatitis (not recorded which). The CDR3 protein is CASSLSGISYEQYF. The variable domain in full, with the rest retrieved from reference TRBV7-2 and TRBJ2-7, is GAGVSQSPSNKVTEKGKDVELRCDPISGHTALYWYRQSLGQGLEFLIYFQGNSAPDKSGLPSDRFSAERTGGSVSTLTIQRTQQEDSAVYLCASSLSGISYEQYFGPGTRLTVT.